The 27 T cell receptor beta chains given below trace back to one sample, sequenced in a study of blood T cells in healthy people across ages. Through a sample-barcoded 5' primer and a J-beta primer mix, a second PCR was run for roughly 6 to 11 cycles. Using its own MiXCR run on the 5' RACE reads, TCRdb lists one record per CDR3 protein. Seen here are approximately 940,000 distinct CDR3 sequences, roughly 50% observed once, and the top ten hold roughly 12%. The sequenced sample consisted of blood. The origin of the receptors is a man aged 25 to 40 in good health.

This clonotype was detected only a few times. J is TRBJ2-5 and V is TRBV5-1, with TRBD2 matching over 15 bases. CDR1 is SGHRS, CDR2 YFSETQ, per germline. Trimming took 4 bases from V and 5 from J; bases not matched to a gene: 6. The CDR3 has 16 residues. CDR3 nucleotides: TGCGCCAGCAGCGAAGGACTAGCGGGGGGGCGGGAGACCCAGTACTTC. Translating gives CASSEGLAGGRETQYF.

This sequence joins TRBV5-1 and TRBJ2-1, with D uncertain. With 0 bases removed from V and 0 bases from J, the gap between germline ends came to 7 bases. Germline CDR1 and CDR2: SGHRS and YFSETQ. CDR3 length: 15 residues. DNA of the CDR3: TGCGCCAGCAGCTTGGGGGATCCCTCCTACAATGAGCAGTTCTTC. Translation gives CASSLGDPSYNEQFF.

At least ten counts were recorded for this clonotype. The chain's CDR3 is CSVTSGGFNEQFF. The DNA of the CDR3 is TGCAGCGTGACTAGCGGGGGGTTCAATGAGCAGTTCTTC. The V gene is TRBV29-1, the J gene TRBJ2-1; TRBD2 agrees at 13 bases. Trimming cost V 6 bases and J 6 bases; bases outside gene matches: 2. The germline CDR1 and CDR2 sequences are SQVTM and ANQGSEA. CDR3 length: 13 residues.

This clonotype has just a few counts. The J gene is TRBJ2-1, the V gene TRBV6-2 or TRBV6-3, with TRBD2 identical over 11 bases. Germline-derived CDR1 and CDR2 are MNHEY and SVGEGT. This CDR3 region has 16 residues. Germline trimming cut 11 bases from V and 0 bases from J; bases unmatched to any gene: 9. CDR3 sequence (DNA): TGTGCCGGCGTTAGCGGGGGGGTGACCTCCTACAATGAGCAGTTCTTC. Translating it yields CAGVSGGVTSYNEQFF.

The chain has TRBV20-1 and TRBJ1-1; D gene ambiguous. The V and J ends lost 5 bases and 5 bases respectively, with 18 bases between them. Germline CDR1 and CDR2: DFQATT and SNEGSKA (reference sequence). CDR3 length equals 14 residues. CDR3 DNA sequence: TGCAGTGCTGGAGTTGAGGGTCGATGGACTGAAGCTTTCTTT. This gives the protein CSAGVEGRWTEAFF.

This clonotype was recorded a few times. J is TRBJ1-5 and V is TRBV28, with a tentative D call TRBD1 (5 bases). The V and J ends lost 3 bases and 7 bases respectively, with 16 bases between them. The germline CDR1 and CDR2 sequences are MDHEN and SYDVKM. The CDR3 length is 15 residues. The CDR3: CASSFVRARGQPQHF. The CDR3 coding sequence is TGTGCCAGCAGTTTTGTAAGGGCCCGGGGGCAGCCCCAGCATTTT.

This clonotype has just a few counts. The chain employs TRBV28 and TRBJ2-7; weak D call: TRBD1 (6 bases). V lost 10 bases to trimming and J lost 0 bases, with 13 bases between them. Germline V gives CDR1 MDHEN, CDR2 SYDVKM. This CDR3 comprises 13 residues. CDR3 nucleotide sequence: TGTGCCACGTTTCAGGGGTCCTCCTACGAGCAGTACTTC. This gives the protein CATFQGSSYEQYF. The entire variable domain, with the rest obtained from reference TRBV28 and TRBJ2-7, is as follows: DVKVTQSSRYLVKRTGEKVFLECVQDMDHENMFWYRQDPGLGLRLIYFSYDVKMKEKGDIPEGYSVSREKKERFSLILESASTNQTSMYLCATFQGSSYEQYFGPGTRLTVT.

This clonotype came up a few times. The chain carries TRBV20-1 and TRBJ2-7; D possibly uses TRBD1 or TRBD2 (5 bases each). This CDR3 comprises 13 residues. Germline CDR1 and CDR2: DFQATT and SNEGSKA (reference sequence). The V gene lost 6 bases and the J gene lost 2 bases, with 14 bases spanning the gap. The CDR3 DNA is TGCAGTGCCGCCGGGACGGCAACCTACGAGCAGTACTTC. Its translation: CSAAGTATYEQYF.

The chain uses TRBV29-1 and TRBJ2-1, with 9 bases fitting TRBD1. From germline, CDR1 is SQVTM and CDR2 ANQGSEA. The CDR3 length is 10 residues. In DNA, the CDR3 is TGCTGCGGACAGGGGAATGAGCAGTTCTTC. This codes for CCGQGNEQFF.

The chain carries TRBV18 and TRBJ2-7; D uncertain. V dropped 3 bases and J dropped 5 bases, with 20 bases sitting between them. Germline CDR1 is KGHSH and CDR2 is LQKENI. The CDR3 has 16 amino acids. The CDR3 sequence is CASSPPGVGRPDEQYF. DNA for the CDR3: TGTGCCAGCTCACCCCCCGGAGTAGGGCGACCCGACGAGCAGTACTTC. The entire variable domain, with the rest obtained from reference TRBV18 and TRBJ2-7, is as follows: NAGVMQNPRHLVRRRGQEARLRCSPMKGHSHVYWYRQLPEEGLKFMVYLQKENIIDESGMPKERFSAEFPKEGPSILRIQQVVRGDSAAYFCASSPPGVGRPDEQYFGPGTRLTVT.

This clonotype was counted many times. The chain couples TRBV7-3 to TRBJ1-6; the match to TRBD1 covers 7 bases. Losses at the gene ends were 2 bases for V and 7 bases for J; bases not matched to a gene: 2. This CDR3 contains 14 residues. Germline values: CDR1 SGHTA, CDR2 FQGTGA. Here the CDR3 reads CASSLGTANSPLHF. As DNA, the CDR3 is TGTGCCAGCAGCTTAGGGACAGCAAATTCACCCCTCCACTTT.

The chain joins TRBV5-1 to TRBJ2-3, with a weak D call TRBD1 (5 bases). From germline, CDR1 is SGHRS and CDR2 YFSETQ. The CDR3 sequence is 15 residues long. V was cut by 0 bases and J by 2 bases, with 10 bases left in between. For the CDR3, the DNA is TGCGCCAGCAGCTTGGGCGGCAGGGACACAGATACGCAGTATTTT. Its translation: CASSLGGRDTDTQYF.

This rearrangement joins TRBV3-1 to TRBJ2-3; weak D call: TRBD1 (6 bases). The germline CDR1 and CDR2 sequences are LGHDT and YNNKEL (reference sequence). V gave up 1 base and J gave up 4 bases, with 15 bases separating them. The CDR3 runs to 16 residues. The CDR3: CASSQGGQSGADTQYF. As DNA, the CDR3 is TGTGCCAGCAGCCAAGGTGGACAGTCAGGGGCAGATACGCAGTATTTT.

V and J are TRBV9 and TRBJ1-1; the D is unclear. Trimming removed 0 bases from V and 8 bases from J, with 8 bases in between. The CDR3 covers 12 residues. The germline CDR1 and CDR2 sequences are SGDLS and YYNGEE. The CDR3 protein is CASSVGGGEAFF. CDR3 in DNA: TGTGCCAGCAGCGTAGGGGGAGGGGAAGCTTTCTTT.

This clonotype was seen more than once but under ten times. The chain is built from TRBV28 and TRBJ2-5; tentative D call: TRBD2 (5 bases). CDR1 is MDHEN and CDR2 is SYDVKM in the germline V gene. Trimming removed 5 bases from V and 6 bases from J, with 13 bases in between. The CDR3 runs 13 residues. The CDR3 loop reads CASSVGVGKTQYF. CDR3 nucleotides: TGTGCCAGCAGTGTAGGAGTCGGGAAGACCCAGTACTTC.

The table lists this clonotype with a count of one. This chain's CDR3 is CASSLGAGWTEAFF. The CDR3 DNA sequence: TGTGCCAGCAGCTTGGGGGCAGGGTGGACTGAAGCTTTCTTT. V and J are TRBV5-4 and TRBJ1-1, with D maybe TRBD1 (5 bases). CDR3 size: 14 residues. Germline loops: CDR1 SGHNT, CDR2 YYREEE (reference sequence). The V and J ends lost 0 bases and 5 bases respectively, with 11 bases between them.

This clonotype was observed a handful of times. V and J are TRBV7-2 and TRBJ1-2; TRBD1 might be the D (5 bases). V was shortened by 6 bases and J by 6 bases, with 23 bases between the two germline ends. Germline values: CDR1 SGHTA, CDR2 FQGNSA. The CDR3 has 16 amino acids. CDR3 sequence reads: CASRLEGTALSHGYTF. The CDR3 coding sequence is TGTGCCAGCAGGCTCGAAGGGACCGCACTGTCCCATGGCTACACCTTC.

The chain uses TRBV20-1 and TRBJ2-7; D is ambiguous. V lost 0 bases and J lost 5, with 11 bases in between. This CDR3 comprises 13 residues. Germline lookup yields CDR1 DFQATT and CDR2 SNEGSKA (reference sequence). DNA for the CDR3: TGCAGTGCTAGAGACCCTCGTACCGACGAGCAGTACTTC. The encoded protein is CSARDPRTDEQYF.

The sample holds a few counts of this clonotype. The chain joins TRBV6-5 to TRBJ2-5, with D unresolved. The J call may not be correct, given that the DNA end is closer to TRBJ2-7. Germline CDR1 and CDR2: MNHEY and SVGAGI. This CDR3 region has 12 residues. The CDR3 nucleotides read TGTGCCAGCAGTTACCGGGCCCGCGAGCAGTACTTC. As protein: CASSYRAREQYF.

In its sample, this clonotype was seen many times. V and J are TRBV7-9 and TRBJ2-3, with 12 bases matching TRBD2. The CDR3 runs 16 residues. The V gene end was trimmed by 5 bases and the J gene end by 4 bases; junction bases not matched to a gene: 7. Germline values: CDR1 SEHNR, CDR2 FQNEAQ (reference sequence). The chain's CDR3 is CASSVRLAGESDTQYF. CDR3 sequence (DNA): TGTGCCAGCAGCGTCCGACTAGCGGGGGAATCAGATACGCAGTATTTT.

V usage is TRBV4-2 and J usage is TRBJ2-3; 9 positions match TRBD2. Per the germline V gene, CDR1 is LGHNA and CDR2 is YNFKEQ. Trimming cost V 1 base and J 7 bases; bases outside gene matches: 21. The CDR3 covers 20 residues. CDR3: CASSQAPGGGDKQIPYTQYF. For the CDR3, the DNA is TGTGCCAGCAGCCAAGCCCCTGGCGGGGGGGACAAACAGATACCGTATACGCAGTATTTT.

This chain uses TRBV15 with TRBJ2-4; possible D gene TRBD1, 5 bases. CDR1 is LNHNV and CDR2 is YYDKDF in the germline V gene (reference sequence). The length of the CDR3 is 14 residues. V gave up 7 bases and J gave up 6 bases, with 16 bases separating them. The CDR3 protein is CATMSGDSLNIQYF. The CDR3 nucleotides read TGTGCCACCATGTCAGGAGACAGCCTAAACATTCAGTACTTC.

At least ten counts were recorded for this clonotype. The CDR3: CASSIFSGGAYEQYF. In DNA form, the CDR3 reads TGCGCCAGCAGTATATTTTCAGGCGGAGCCTACGAGCAGTACTTC. This chain links TRBV5-1 with TRBJ2-7, with no clear D. Deletions cut 5 bases from V and 2 bases from J, with 17 bases between. The CDR3 spans 15 residues. Germline CDR1 is SGHRS and CDR2 is YFSETQ.

This clonotype was seen more than once but under ten times. This chain links TRBV3-1 with TRBJ2-3; D unclear. Germline V lookup: CDR1 LGHDT, CDR2 YNNKEL (reference sequence). Trimming removed 4 bases at V and 1 base at J, with 9 bases between. CDR3 size: 14 residues. The CDR3 DNA sequence: TGTGCCAGCAGCCCGACTCGAGGCACAGATACGCAGTATTTT. It translates to CASSPTRGTDTQYF.

V and J are TRBV24-1 and TRBJ2-7; either TRBD1 or TRBD2 may fit D (6 bases each). This CDR3 has 14 residues. Trimming took off 4 bases at V and 3 bases at J, with 12 bases between the two ends. Germline assignment: CDR1 KGHDR and CDR2 SFDVKD. The CDR3 loop is CATSDKRGVYEQYF. CDR3 coding DNA: TGTGCCACCAGTGACAAAAGGGGGGTCTACGAGCAGTACTTC.

The table lists this clonotype with a few counts. J is TRBJ2-7 and V is TRBV3-1, with 8 bases lining up with TRBD1. The V and J ends lost 7 bases and 5 bases, in that order; junction bases with no gene match: 10. Germline V lookup: CDR1 LGHDT, CDR2 YNNKEL (reference sequence). The CDR3 contains 14 residues. CDR3 in amino acids: CASKGTGSVDEQYF. CDR3 nucleotide sequence: TGTGCCAGCAAAGGGACAGGCTCGGTGGACGAGCAGTACTTC.

As concerns this clonotype: One junction end does not reproduce the germline sequence, and a read error may be involved. The genes are TRBV6-6 and TRBJ1-2; TRBD1 matches at 9 bases. The CDR3 is made up of 15 amino acids. In germline, CDR1 is MNHNY, CDR2 SVGAGI (reference sequence). The CDR3 DNA is TGTGCCAGCAGCTCCGGGACAGGGAGTAACTACGGCTACACCTTC. This codes for CASSSGTGSNYGYTF.